Reported below is one TCR beta chain. Its antigen is not known. Peripheral blood came from all dose cohorts at three timepoints. This table comes from immunoSEQ multiplex PCR, and its TCRdb copy is limited to in-frame clones, with some not included. Altogether around 3,000 clones are present, over 70% being singletons, with the ten largest covering 20%. This specimen belongs to a study of OX40 agonist ivuxolimab in advanced cancers. Study-wide context: Dosing consisted of intravenous ivuxolimab at 0.01 to 10 mg/kg every 2 weeks. Three individuals attained partial responses, comprising one hepatocellular carcinoma case and two cutaneous melanoma cases. Study findings and constraints: Both blood CD4+ and CD8+ T cells showed clonal growth by week 6 at 0.1 to 3.0 mg/kg.

The input for sequencing was CD4+ or CD8+ T cells sorted from blood, taken in a trial of the OX40 agonist ivuxolimab. The receptor's source is an adult with an advanced solid tumor such as melanoma, head and neck, liver or kidney cancer.

CDR3: CASSAGTSRATGELFF. CDR3 coding DNA: TGTGCCAGCAGCGCAGGGACTAGTCGGGCCACCGGGGAGCTGTTTTTT. The chain employs TRBV7-6 and TRBJ2-2; 8 bases map to TRBD2. This CDR3 contains 16 residues. Trimming at V came to 5 bases and at J to 4 bases, leaving 9 bases not matched to a gene. Germline CDR1 reads SGHVS; CDR2 reads FNYEAQ.